This T cell receptor beta chain was sequenced in a study of blood T cell repertoires in COVID-19. At the level of the study: Spain, Italy and the United States supplied samples that represented acute and convalescent COVID-19. Sample material is recorded as cDNA or gDNA derived from T cells, B-cell-depleted T cells, or PBMCs.

In the study's own analysis: From reference gene primer amplification, estimates of nucleated cell counts were derived. TCRdb's copy holds only in-frame clones and misses some; the assay was immunoSEQ multiplex PCR. From that table come the V and J calls and clone size; the DNA was used to work out D and trimming. The profile shows about 60,000 clones, over 80% of them singletons. Recruited during active infection, patients (from Seattle) were subsequently followed longitudinally. Trimming took off 1 base at V and 8 bases at J, with 8 bases between the two ends. Germline V gene lookup returns CDR1 SQVTM and CDR2 ANQGSEA. This CDR3 is built from 11 residues.

The chain employs TRBV29-1 and TRBJ1-2; tentative D call: TRBD1 (5 bases). Sequenced material: peripheral blood. The clonotype originates from a man aged 30-40 years with COVID-19, enrolled during active disease. CDR3 amino acids: CSVEVRGGYTF. The CDR3 coding sequence is TGCAGCGTTGAAGTTAGGGGAGGCTACACCTTC.